The 14 T cell receptor beta chains below come from one sample, sequenced in a study of cytomegalovirus exposure and HLA in healthy donors. In the PCR, 60 Vbeta and 13 Jbeta primers were used. Assay: immunoSEQ multiplex PCR; the TCRdb copy retains only in-frame clones and omits some. Of around 120,000 clones in the sample, 78% were seen once. What was sequenced was PBMCs. These receptors were collected from a woman in her twenties or thirties in good health and CMV-seropositive.

This clone was observed a few times. The chain uses TRBV7-3 and TRBJ2-1, with 11 bases aligning to TRBD2. The CDR3 runs to 15 residues. Per the germline V gene, CDR1 is SGHTA and CDR2 is FQGTGA. Losses at the gene ends were 2 bases for V and 5 bases for J; bases not matched to a gene: 2. CDR3 protein: CASSLGTSGDNEQFF. CDR3 DNA sequence: TGTGCCAGCAGCTTAGGGACTAGCGGTGACAATGAGCAGTTCTTC.

This clone appeared once. The chain recombines TRBV4-1 with TRBJ2-3; 12 bases line up with TRBD2. The germline V gene has CDR1 MGHRA and CDR2 YSYEKL. The V segment lost 2 bases and the J segment 0 bases; nucleotides outside the gene matches: 6. The CDR3 totals 18 residues. DNA of the CDR3: TGCGCCAGCAGCCAAACCCTACTAGCGGGGGGTAGCACAGATACGCAGTATTTT. As protein: CASSQTLLAGGSTDTQYF.

Written as DNA, the CDR3 is TGTGCCAGCCGCCCTCAGGGGACCTACGAGCAGTACTTC. It codes for CASRPQGTYEQYF. This chain links TRBV4-2 with TRBJ2-7; TRBD1 is a possible D gene (6 bases). This CDR3 region has 13 residues. V lost 8 bases and J 2 bases, leaving 13 bases between the germline ends. Germline V gives CDR1 LGHNA, CDR2 YNFKEQ.

This clone was seen just once. This chain links TRBV9 with TRBJ2-7; 7 nucleotides agree with TRBD1. The germline gives CDR1 SGDLS, CDR2 YYNGEE. V gave up 0 bases and J gave up 4 bases; unmatched junction bases: 13. The CDR3 has 17 residues. CDR3 protein: CASSVGDATGTRYEQYF. CDR3 bases: TGTGCCAGCAGCGTAGGGGATGCGACAGGGACGAGGTACGAGCAGTACTTC. Using reference TRBV9 and TRBJ2-7 for the parts outside the CDR3, the full variable domain is DSGVTQTPKHLITATGQRVTLRCSPRSGDLSVYWYQQSLDQGLQFLIQYYNGEERAKGNILERFSAQQFPDLHSELNLSSLELGDSALYFCASSVGDATGTRYEQYFGPGTRLTVT.

The rearrangement links TRBV29-1 to TRBJ2-3; TRBD2 matches 12 bases. This CDR3 has 18 residues. Unmatched junction bases numbered 17, after V lost 5 bases and J lost 5 bases. Germline V CDR1 and CDR2: SQVTM, ANQGSEA. The CDR3 bases are TGCAGCGTTCAACTCGTCGTCCCCACTAGCGGGGGGAGAGATACGCAGTATTTT. It codes for CSVQLVVPTSGGRDTQYF.

The DNA for the CDR3 is TGTGCCATCAGTCCCGACAGGGGCGAGCAGTACTTC. This sequence encodes CAISPDRGEQYF. The rearrangement links TRBV10-3 to TRBJ2-7, with 8 bases that match TRBD1. This CDR3 is 12 amino acids long. The germline V gene has CDR1 ENHRY and CDR2 SYGVKD. The junction had 3 bases not matched to a gene; V was cut back by 5 bases and J by 6 bases.

The V gene is TRBV9, the J gene TRBJ1-6; 8 bases line up with TRBD1. Germline loops: CDR1 SGDLS, CDR2 YYNGEE. V shed 0 bases, J shed 7 bases, and the junction held 0 bases outside the gene matches. This CDR3 is built from 14 residues. CDR3 amino acids: CASSVAGGNSPLHF. The CDR3 DNA follows: TGTGCCAGCAGCGTAGCAGGGGGCAATTCACCCCTCCACTTT.

The chain couples TRBV5-1 to TRBJ2-7, with 8 bases aligning to TRBD1. Germline V CDR1 and CDR2: SGHRS, YFSETQ. This CDR3 has 14 residues. Trimming took 6 bases from V and 2 from J; bases not matched to a gene: 7. The CDR3 here is CASTRDRPAYEQYF. In nucleotides, the CDR3 is TGCGCCAGCACCAGGGACAGGCCAGCCTACGAGCAGTACTTC.

V and J are TRBV6-1 and TRBJ2-4; D gene uncertain. Germline V gives CDR1 MNHNS, CDR2 SASEGT. Trimming pared 3 bases from V and 0 bases from J, leaving 6 bases between. CDR3 size: 14 residues. The CDR3 reads CASSERIAKNIQYF. The CDR3 DNA follows: TGTGCCAGCAGTGAGAGGATAGCCAAAAACATTCAGTACTTC.

The chain couples TRBV5-4 to TRBJ2-7, with D possibly being TRBD1 (6 bases). The CDR3 sequence is 12 residues long. V was clipped by 0 bases and J by 7 bases, with 8 bases between them. Germline CDR1 SGHNT, CDR2 YYREEE (reference sequence). The CDR3 loop reads CASSLVQGEQYF. The CDR3 nucleotides read TGTGCCAGCAGCTTGGTACAGGGAGAGCAGTACTTC. Based on the CDR3 plus reference TRBV5-4 and TRBJ2-7, the full variable domain is ETGVTQSPTHLIKTRGQQVTLRCSSQSGHNTVSWYQQALGQGPQFIFQYYREEENGRGNFPPRFSGLQFPNYSSELNVNALELDDSALYLCASSLVQGEQYFGPGTRLTVT.

This chain links TRBV18 with TRBJ1-5, with 8 nucleotides matching TRBD1. Trimming at V came to 3 bases and at J to 2 bases, leaving 3 bases not matched to a gene. The CDR3 is 15 residues long. CDR1 and CDR2 (germline): KGHSH, LQKENI. The CDR3 sequence is CASSPGQAGNQPQHF. CDR3 sequence (DNA): TGTGCCAGCTCACCGGGACAGGCGGGCAATCAGCCCCAGCATTTT.

The rearrangement joins TRBV4-3 to TRBJ2-3, with TRBD1 matching over 8 bases. After removal of 0 bases from V and 1 base from J, the junction contained 6 bases not matched to a gene. This CDR3 spans 17 amino acids. CDR1 LGHNA and CDR2 YSLEER come from the germline V gene. CDR3 coding DNA: TGCGCCAGCAGCCAAGACAGGGGGCGAGCGGGCACAGATACGCAGTATTTT. It translates to CASSQDRGRAGTDTQYF.

The chain employs TRBV19 and TRBJ1-6, with 9 bases that match TRBD1. V trimming: 3 bases; J trimming: 8 bases; junction bases outside the gene matches: 11. CDR3 length: 17 residues. Germline lookup yields CDR1 LNHDA and CDR2 SQIVND (reference sequence). In DNA form, the CDR3 reads TGTGCCAGTAGTATGGGACAGGGACAAACGGTCGATTCACCCCTCCACTTT. Translation gives CASSMGQGQTVDSPLHF.

This sequence joins TRBV28 and TRBJ2-6; D is ambiguous. Germline loops: CDR1 MDHEN, CDR2 SYDVKM. V was shortened by 8 bases and J by 0 bases, with 8 bases between the two germline ends. The CDR3 consists of 14 residues. The CDR3 nucleotides are TGTGCCAGCGCGTCCCTCTCTGGGGCCAACGTCCTGACTTTC. Its protein product is CASASLSGANVLTF. The entire variable domain, with the rest obtained from reference TRBV28 and TRBJ2-6, is as follows: DVKVTQSSRYLVKRTGEKVFLECVQDMDHENMFWYRQDPGLGLRLIYFSYDVKMKEKGDIPEGYSVSREKKERFSLILESASTNQTSMYLCASASLSGANVLTFGAGSRLTVL.